Each of the 30 T cell receptor beta chains below was sequenced from the same sample in a study of technical replicates of blood from several donors. Profiling relied on immunoSEQ multiplex PCR, and the TCRdb table lists in-frame clones only, not all of them. The data contain more than 80,000 clones, roughly 95% of them singletons. Material for sequencing was T cells isolated from PBMCs. These receptors were taken from a human donor in good health.

This clone has just a few counts. The chain combines TRBV9 with TRBJ1-1, with D unresolved. This CDR3 has 14 residues. V was cut by 4 bases and J by 1 base, with 11 bases left in between. CDR1 is SGDLS, CDR2 YYNGEE, per germline. The CDR3 loop is CASSRADQNTEAFF. DNA for the CDR3: TGTGCCAGCAGCCGAGCGGACCAGAACACTGAAGCTTTCTTT.

This chain links TRBV7-7 with TRBJ2-2; 7 bases agree with TRBD1. The V gene's germline CDR1 is SSHAT and CDR2 FNYEAQ (reference sequence). The J segment lost 0 bases and the V segment lost 6 bases, leaving 13 bases of the junction unmatched. This CDR3 is built from 18 residues. In DNA, the CDR3 is TGTGCCAGCAGATTGTATGATGGGACAGTCACGAACACCGGGGAGCTGTTTTTT. It specifies CASRLYDGTVTNTGELFF.

The chain employs TRBV6-1 and TRBJ2-1; 9 positions match TRBD1. Trimming took 6 bases from V and 6 from J; bases not matched to a gene: 9. Germline V gene sequence: CDR1 MNHNS, CDR2 SASEGT. The CDR3 consists of 15 residues. The CDR3 sequence is CASSLTGQGLNEQFF. DNA of the CDR3: TGTGCCAGCAGCCTCACGGGACAGGGTCTCAATGAGCAGTTCTTC.

CDR3 in DNA: TGTGCCAGCAGCTCCGGGGAGACCCAGTACTTC. Translated: CASSSGETQYF. This chain connects TRBV13 to TRBJ2-5; D is uncertain. The CDR3 totals 11 residues. In germline, CDR1 is PRHDT, CDR2 FYEKMQ (reference sequence). V shed 4 bases and J shed 5 bases, with 5 bases lying between them.

The chain employs TRBV12-5 and TRBJ2-1; 8 bases map to TRBD2. Per germline, CDR1 LGHNT and CDR2 FRNRAP. The CDR3 has 17 amino acids. The junction had 10 bases not matched to a gene; V was cut back by 0 bases and J by 6 bases. In DNA form, the CDR3 reads TGTGCTAGTGGTTTGGTACTTGGCGGGGGGAAGCTCAATGAGCAGTTCTTC. Encoded protein: CASGLVLGGGKLNEQFF.

This clone appeared once. The chain recombines TRBV28 with TRBJ2-5; 7 bases match TRBD1. Germline V lookup: CDR1 MDHEN, CDR2 SYDVKM. The V and J ends lost 6 bases and 4 bases, in that order; junction bases with no gene match: 8. The CDR3 consists of 14 residues. CDR3 amino acids: CASSRRTGGETQYF. DNA for the CDR3: TGTGCCAGCAGCAGACGGACAGGCGGAGAGACCCAGTACTTC.

The chain is built from TRBV15 and TRBJ2-5; TRBD2 aligns across 11 bases. CDR3 size: 16 residues. The germline V gene encodes CDR1 LNHNV and CDR2 YYDKDF (reference sequence). V gave up 3 bases and J gave up 5 bases; unmatched junction bases: 8. In nucleotides, the CDR3 is TGTGCCACCAGCAGTTTAGCGGGGGGGGTGTTCGAGACCCAGTACTTC. This gives the protein CATSSLAGGVFETQYF.

This sequence joins TRBV19 and TRBJ2-1, with D possibly TRBD2 on 5 matching bases. Per germline, CDR1 LNHDA and CDR2 SQIVND (reference sequence). The CDR3 has 17 residues. Trimming shortened V by 1 base and J by 0 bases, and 13 bases separated the two germline ends. DNA for the CDR3: TGTGCCAGTAGTATAGTAGATACTGGGAGCTCCTACAATGAGCAGTTCTTC. Translating gives CASSIVDTGSSYNEQFF.

This chain uses TRBV2 with TRBJ2-7, with 7 bases lining up with TRBD2. The germline gives CDR1 SNHLY, CDR2 FYNNEI. The V segment lost 3 bases and the J segment 0 bases; nucleotides outside the gene matches: 5. This CDR3 comprises 15 residues. CDR3 bases: TGTGCCAGCAGTGAGCAACTAGCGATCTCCTACGAGCAGTACTTC. As protein: CASSEQLAISYEQYF.

Concerning this clone: Different DNA sequences within this sample yield the same CDR3. The chain has TRBV5-1 and TRBJ2-7, with D possibly TRBD1 on 6 matching bases. V was cut by 5 bases and J by 5 bases, with 14 bases left in between. From germline, CDR1 is SGHRS and CDR2 YFSETQ. The CDR3 extends over 13 amino acids. This CDR3 is CASSNTDRHEQYF. CDR3 DNA sequence: TGCGCCAGCAGTAATACAGACAGGCACGAGCAGTACTTC.

V usage is TRBV18 and J usage is TRBJ2-5; D remains ambiguous. V was cut by 3 bases and J by 4 bases, with 6 bases left in between. This CDR3 region has 12 residues. Germline V gene sequence: CDR1 KGHSH, CDR2 LQKENI. The CDR3 sequence is CASSPASETQYF. The CDR3 nucleotides are TGTGCCAGCTCACCGGCATCAGAGACCCAGTACTTC.

The chain recombines TRBV19 with TRBJ2-5; D ambiguous. Trimming removed 8 bases at V and 0 bases at J, with 7 bases between. This CDR3 has 12 amino acids. CDR1 LNHDA and CDR2 SQIVND come from the germline V gene (reference sequence). The CDR3 bases are TGTGCCAGTGCGAGTAACCAAGAGACCCAGTACTTC. Protein: CASASNQETQYF. Full variable domain (remainder filled in from reference TRBV19 and TRBJ2-5): DGGITQSPKYLFRKEGQNVTLSCEQNLNHDAMYWYRQDPGQGLRLIYYSQIVNDFQKGDIAEGYSVSREKKESFPLTVTSAQKNPTAFYLCASASNQETQYFGPGTRLLVL.

The rearrangement joins TRBV6-1 to TRBJ2-7, with D unclear. Germline V CDR1 and CDR2: MNHNS, SASEGT. This CDR3 spans 13 amino acids. Trimming shortened V by 1 base and J by 3 bases, and 7 bases separated the two germline ends. CDR3 protein: CASSEGRNYEQYF. In DNA, the CDR3 is TGTGCCAGCAGTGAAGGCAGGAACTACGAGCAGTACTTC.

V gene TRBV29-1 combines with J gene TRBJ2-7; TRBD2 matches 7 bases. The CDR3 length is 13 residues. V lost 8 bases to trimming and J lost 4 bases; unmatched junction nucleotides: 11. The germline CDR1 and CDR2 sequences are SQVTM and ANQGSEA. CDR3 sequence (DNA): TGCAGCCCGAACTTGGGGAGGGATTACGAGCAGTACTTC. Its translation: CSPNLGRDYEQYF.

J is TRBJ1-2 and V is TRBV5-6, with 7 bases aligning to TRBD1. The germline CDR1 and CDR2 sequences are SGHDT and YYEEEE. J lost 8 bases, V lost 3 bases, and 10 bases had no gene match. The CDR3 has 14 residues. CDR3 amino acids: CASSWETGRWGYTF. In DNA, the CDR3 is TGTGCCAGCAGCTGGGAGACAGGGCGTTGGGGCTACACCTTC.

In this sample, this clone turned up once. V and J are TRBV7-3 and TRBJ2-5, with D unresolved. The CDR3 runs 17 residues. CDR1 is SGHTA, CDR2 FQGTGA, per germline. Trimming removed 2 bases at V and 0 bases at J, with 16 bases between. CDR3 in amino acids: CASSLRMSSKYQETQYF. CDR3 coding DNA: TGTGCCAGCAGCTTACGAATGTCCAGTAAGTACCAAGAGACCCAGTACTTC.

The rearrangement links TRBV18 to TRBJ2-3; 9 positions match TRBD2. This CDR3 is 16 amino acids long. Germline trimming cut 5 bases from V and 4 bases from J; bases unmatched to any gene: 10. Germline CDR1 and CDR2: KGHSH and LQKENI. CDR3: CASSTGLAGTADTQYF. The CDR3 coding sequence is TGTGCCAGCTCAACGGGGCTAGCGGGGACCGCAGATACGCAGTATTTT.

This chain uses TRBV27 with TRBJ2-1; D remains unclear. The CDR3 length is 14 residues. The germline V and J ends were trimmed by 4 bases and 2 bases, with 9 bases remaining between them. In germline, CDR1 is MNHEY, CDR2 SMNVEV (reference sequence). CDR3 sequence reads: CASSYHGAYNEQFF. The CDR3 nucleotides are TGTGCCAGCAGTTACCATGGAGCCTACAATGAGCAGTTCTTC.

This chain joins TRBV11-3 and TRBJ1-1; unclear D gene. CDR1 is SGHNT, CDR2 YENEEA, per germline. Trimming shortened V by 8 bases and J by 3 bases, and 16 bases separated the two germline ends. CDR3 length: 14 amino acids. The CDR3 DNA reads as TGTGCCAGCGGCAGTGGACTCGGGTACACTGAAGCTTTCTTT. It encodes CASGSGLGYTEAFF.

In nucleotides, the CDR3 is TGTGCCAGCTCACCGGGCAGGGGGTATAGTGAGCAGTTCTTC. It specifies CASSPGRGYSEQFF. The chain joins TRBV18 to TRBJ2-1; TRBD1 aligns across 7 bases. Germline CDR1 is KGHSH and CDR2 is LQKENI. With 3 bases clipped from V and 9 bases from J, the junction kept 8 bases outside the gene matches. The CDR3 totals 14 residues.

In its sample, this clone was seen once. The chain carries TRBV9 and TRBJ2-1; 9 nucleotides match TRBD2. V was clipped by 0 bases and J by 1 base; unmatched bases: 2. Per the germline V gene, CDR1 is SGDLS and CDR2 is YYNGEE. This CDR3 region has 16 residues. The DNA for the CDR3 is TGTGCCAGCAGCGTAGAAGCGGGAGGATCCTACAATGAGCAGTTCTTC. The encoded protein is CASSVEAGGSYNEQFF.

For the CDR3, the DNA is TGTGCCTGGAGCCTAGGGGGGGGCACAGATACGCAGTATTTT. This codes for CAWSLGGGTDTQYF. The chain employs TRBV30 and TRBJ2-3; D perhaps matches TRBD2 (7 bases). With 3 bases removed from V and 1 base from J, the gap between germline ends came to 11 bases. The germline CDR1 and CDR2 sequences are GTSNPN and SVGIG (reference sequence). CDR3 length: 14 residues.

The chain employs TRBV7-2 and TRBJ2-1; 8 bases are shared with TRBD2. Germline CDR1 is SGHTA and CDR2 is FQGNSA. This CDR3 is built from 15 residues. Trimming at V came to 2 bases and at J to 4 bases, leaving 4 bases not matched to a gene. The chain's CDR3 is CASSLQTSGYNEQFF. The DNA of the CDR3 is TGTGCCAGCAGCTTACAAACTAGCGGATACAATGAGCAGTTCTTC.

The J gene is TRBJ1-2, the V gene TRBV5-4, with D possibly matching TRBD1 (6 bases). V lost 4 bases to trimming and J lost 5 bases, with 12 bases between them. The CDR3 covers 13 residues. Germline values: CDR1 SGHNT, CDR2 YYREEE (reference sequence). Here the CDR3 DNA reads TGTGCCAGCAGCGCAACCGGACAGTATGGCTACACCTTC. This codes for CASSATGQYGYTF.

The CDR3 nucleotides are TGTGCCAGCAGTGACAAGTTTTTTAGACAGGACGAGCAGTACTTC. It yields the protein CASSDKFFRQDEQYF. The rearrangement uses TRBV6-1 and TRBJ2-7, with a weak D call TRBD1 (6 bases). V dropped 3 bases and J dropped 5 bases, with 17 bases sitting between them. The CDR3 contains 15 residues. Looked up from germline, CDR1 is MNHNS and CDR2 is SASEGT.

The V gene is TRBV7-6, the J gene TRBJ1-4; D gene unclear. This CDR3 is 13 amino acids long. The V gene lost 5 bases and the J gene lost 8 bases, with 12 bases spanning the gap. Germline CDR1 and CDR2: SGHVS and FNYEAQ. For the CDR3, the DNA is TGTGCCAGCAGCATACAGACAAGAGAAAAACTGTTTTTT. This encodes CASSIQTREKLFF.

The chain uses TRBV18 and TRBJ1-1, with D possibly matching TRBD1 (6 bases). The germline V and J ends were trimmed by 4 bases and 7 bases, with 10 bases remaining between them. Germline values: CDR1 KGHSH, CDR2 LQKENI. The CDR3 is made up of 12 amino acids. The DNA of the CDR3 is TGTGCCAGCTCACAATTACAGGGTGAAGCTTTCTTT. Its translation: CASSQLQGEAFF.

The gene calls are TRBV10-1 and TRBJ1-1; 12 bases align to TRBD1. The germline V gene encodes CDR1 WNHNN and CDR2 SYGVQD (reference sequence). J lost 0 bases, V lost 2 bases, and 7 bases had no gene match. The CDR3 totals 18 residues. The CDR3 region has the DNA TGCGCCAGCAGTGAGACAGGGACAGGGGGCTGGATGAACACTGAAGCTTTCTTT. This sequence encodes CASSETGTGGWMNTEAFF.

This clone has a single count. The chain uses TRBV6-5 and TRBJ2-7; the D is unclear. V lost 11 bases and J lost 2, with 13 bases in between. In germline, CDR1 is MNHEY, CDR2 SVGAGI. This CDR3 comprises 12 residues. CDR3 amino acids: CACRDKTYEQYF. The DNA of the CDR3 is TGTGCCTGCCGAGACAAAACCTACGAGCAGTACTTC.

This sequence joins TRBV7-8 and TRBJ1-2; tentative D call: TRBD1 (6 bases). Germline V gene sequence: CDR1 SGHVS, CDR2 FQNEAQ. Trimming stripped 8 bases from V and 8 bases from J, with 15 bases between. This CDR3 has 12 amino acids. CDR3 sequence: CASGIQGLGYTF. The CDR3 nucleotides read TGTGCCAGCGGCATACAGGGTTTGGGCTACACCTTC.